This TCR beta chain was recorded in a study of blood T cell repertoires in COVID-19. Study as a whole: Sample material is recorded as cDNA or gDNA derived from T cells, B-cell-depleted T cells, or PBMCs.

Per the study methods: How many nucleated cells were present was estimated from reference gene primer amplification. Some clones are missing from TCRdb's copy, which holds only in-frame ones; the method was immunoSEQ multiplex PCR. That table supplies the V and J calls and clone size; D and trimming were determined from the DNA. The sample records more than 10,000 clones, around 90% being singletons. The receptor's source is a human donor in a cohort sampled during active COVID-19. The specimen was peripheral blood.

The CDR3 DNA reads TGTGCCAGCAGCTTAGCGCTACGCGATCAGCCCCAGCATTTT. It is translated as CASSLALRDQPQHF. This sequence joins TRBV7-8 and TRBJ1-5; D not resolved. V was pared by 0 bases and J by 5 bases, with 8 bases between. Germline V gene data show CDR1 as SGHVS and CDR2 as FQNEAQ. The CDR3 runs to 14 residues.